Each of the 19 T cell receptor beta chains below was sequenced from the same sample in a study of CD8+ T cells in alopecia areata (dated by TCRdb to 2016 to 2018). Library creation used the immunoSEQ multiplex PCR assay. RNA was extracted from all samples and reverse transcribed into cDNA as template for TCR sequencing. Imported from immuneACCESS, the table was reduced by TCRdb to in-frame sequences with V and J called. These copies leave out some clones; in studies compared against another copy, an unresolved V gene accounts for under half, and the cause of the remainder is not known. The sample yields 120,000 or so clones; around 61% were counted once. Around 2.8% of the sample lies in the top ten. The sample consisted of CD4+ T cells sorted from blood. These receptors originate from a human donor in good health.

The V gene is TRBV2, the J gene TRBJ2-2; TRBD2 matches at 7 bases. The CDR3 spans 13 residues. V shed 11 bases and J 4 bases; nucleotides not matched to a gene: 7. The germline gives CDR1 SNHLY, CDR2 FYNNEI. This chain's CDR3 is CAGGGRGTGELFF. CDR3 bases: TGTGCCGGCGGGGGTCGGGGCACCGGGGAGCTGTTTTTT.

CDR3 in DNA: TGTGCCAGCAGTTATGACCCTTATGAGGCCTACGAGCAGTACTTC. Its translation: CASSYDPYEAYEQYF. This sequence joins TRBV7-3 and TRBJ2-7; no reliable D call. Between the trimmed V and J ends, which lost 6 bases and 2 bases, there was a span of 17 bases. CDR1 SGHTA and CDR2 FQGTGA come from the germline V gene. The CDR3 contains 15 residues.

The rearrangement uses TRBV6-7 and TRBJ2-1; D possibly uses TRBD1 or TRBD2 (5 bases each). TRBV6-7 is an ORF; its function is uncertain. The V end was cut by 6 bases, the J end by 6 bases, with 18 bases between. The CDR3 sequence is 15 residues long. This CDR3 is CASSQMGEIVNEQFF. The DNA of the CDR3 is TGTGCCAGCAGCCAAATGGGGGAAATCGTCAATGAGCAGTTCTTC.

Only a few counts were recorded for this clone. The chain uses TRBV21-1 and TRBJ1-4; the DNA was not compared with TRBD1, the D call given in the table. TRBV21-1 is a pseudogene segment. The CDR3 length is 14 residues. CDR3 residues: CASSKAYRDKTMFF. CDR3 DNA sequence: TGTGCCAGCAGCAAAGCATACCGGGACAAGACGATGTTTTTT.

A few counts support this clone. The V and J genes are TRBV4-2 and TRBJ2-3; 7 bases map to TRBD1. The germline gives CDR1 LGHNA, CDR2 YNFKEQ. There are 14 residues in the CDR3. The V and J ends lost 3 bases and 2 bases, in that order; junction bases with no gene match: 2. CDR3 sequence reads: CASSHGQATDTQYF. CDR3 in DNA: TGTGCCAGCAGCCATGGACAGGCCACAGATACGCAGTATTTT.

V and J are TRBV11-2 and TRBJ1-2; D is undetermined. CDR1 SGHAT and CDR2 FQNNGV come from the germline V gene. This CDR3 region has 12 residues. V was shortened by 9 bases and J by 4 bases, with 12 bases between the two germline ends. The CDR3: CASATQLYGYTF. CDR3 nucleotides: TGTGCCAGTGCGACACAACTCTATGGCTACACCTTC. Based on the CDR3 plus reference TRBV11-2 and TRBJ1-2, the full variable domain is EAGVAQSPRYKIIEKRQSVAFWCNPISGHATLYWYQQILGQGPKLLIQFQNNGVVDDSQLPKDRFSAERLKGVDSTLKIQPAKLEDSAVYLCASATQLYGYTFGSGTRLTVV.

V and J are TRBV4-2 and TRBJ2-4, with D hard to call. Germline values: CDR1 LGHNA, CDR2 YNFKEQ. V was clipped by 0 bases and J by 8 bases, with 11 bases between them. CDR3 length: 14 residues. The CDR3 loop is CASSQDQTSDIQYF. In nucleotides, the CDR3 is TGTGCCAGCAGCCAAGATCAAACGTCTGACATTCAGTACTTC.

The count of this clone is one. The chain employs TRBV25-1 and TRBJ1-5; D remains ambiguous. Germline V gene sequence: CDR1 MGHDK, CDR2 SYGVNS. The length of the CDR3 is 15 residues. Trimming stripped 5 bases from V and 1 base from J, with 12 bases between. CDR3 sequence reads: CASSPPGGSNQPQHF. In DNA, the CDR3 is TGTGCCAGCAGTCCCCCGGGAGGGAGCAATCAGCCCCAGCATTTT.

This chain connects TRBV30 to TRBJ1-1, with a weak D call TRBD1 (6 bases). V shed 5 bases and J shed 1 base, with 8 bases lying between them. CDR3 length equals 12 residues. Looked up from germline, CDR1 is GTSNPN and CDR2 is SVGIG (reference sequence). DNA of the CDR3: TGTGCCTGGGGGACACGGAACACTGAAGCTTTCTTT. Its translation is CAWGTRNTEAFF.

The chain recombines TRBV2 with TRBJ1-1; D possibly corresponds to TRBD1 (5 bases). The CDR3 runs 11 residues. CDR1 is SNHLY, CDR2 FYNNEI, per germline. Trimming took off 10 bases at V and 7 bases at J, with 13 bases between the two ends. Here the CDR3 reads CATTGDGEAFF. The CDR3, as DNA: TGTGCCACGACGGGGGACGGTGAAGCTTTCTTT.

This clone has a handful of counts. The J gene is TRBJ2-2, the V gene TRBV15, with D possibly TRBD1 on 6 matching bases. The V and J ends lost 5 bases and 8 bases respectively, with 21 bases between them. There are 16 residues in the CDR3. The germline CDR1 and CDR2 sequences are LNHNV and YYDKDF (reference sequence). CDR3: CATSGRGDSLGGELFF. The CDR3 DNA reads as TGTGCCACCAGCGGCAGGGGAGACTCCCTTGGTGGGGAGCTGTTTTTT. Variable domain in full (rest from reference TRBV15 and TRBJ2-2): DAMVIQNPRYQVTQFGKPVTLSCSQTLNHNVMYWYQQKSSQAPKLLFHYYDKDFNNEADTPDNFQSRRPNTSFCFLDIRSPGLGDTAMYLCATSGRGDSLGGELFFGEGSRLTVL.

The sample holds a few counts of this clone. The CDR3 loop is CASSWLSGAGTDTQYF. The DNA of the CDR3 is TGCGCCAGCAGCTGGCTCTCCGGGGCTGGCACAGATACGCAGTATTTT. The chain couples TRBV5-1 to TRBJ2-3, with D perhaps assigned TRBD1 or TRBD2 (5 bases each). Trimming removed 3 bases at V and 1 base at J, with 15 bases between. The germline CDR1 and CDR2 sequences are SGHRS and YFSETQ. The CDR3 contains 16 residues.

About this clone: The same CDR3 arises from other DNA sequences in this sample as well. The chain joins TRBV4-1 to TRBJ1-6, with D unclear. Germline V gene data show CDR1 as MGHRA and CDR2 as YSYEKL. The CDR3 contains 14 residues. Trimming shortened V by 1 base and J by 3 bases, and 4 bases separated the two germline ends. This CDR3 reads CASSQGSYNSPLHF. Written as DNA, the CDR3 is TGCGCCAGCAGCCAAGGGAGCTATAATTCACCCCTCCACTTT.

This clone was seen just once. The CDR3 sequence: CSVVSLERGGLYEQYF. CDR3 sequence (DNA): TGCAGCGTTGTCAGTTTGGAGCGGGGGGGCCTATACGAGCAGTACTTC. The V and J genes are TRBV29-1 and TRBJ2-7; 10 bases are shared with TRBD2. The CDR3 is 16 residues long. Germline V gene data show CDR1 as SQVTM and CDR2 as ANQGSEA. V dropped 4 bases and J dropped 4; count of bases not matched to a gene: 13.

The table lists this clone with a few counts. The V call is TRBV29-1, the J call TRBJ1-3; D perhaps matches TRBD1 (5 bases). The CDR3 runs 13 residues. V gave up 5 bases and J gave up 0 bases, with 8 bases separating them. Germline assignment: CDR1 SQVTM and CDR2 ANQGSEA. The CDR3 coding sequence is TGCAGCGTTTCAGGGAGCTCTGGAAACACCATATATTTT. Encoded protein: CSVSGSSGNTIYF.

The chain combines TRBV5-1 with TRBJ1-1; D remains unclear. CDR3 length: 13 residues. The germline V gene encodes CDR1 SGHRS and CDR2 YFSETQ. Trimming removed 0 bases from V and 0 bases from J, with 3 bases in between. The CDR3 DNA reads TGCGCCAGCAGCTTGGAGCTGAACACTGAAGCTTTCTTT. Protein product: CASSLELNTEAFF.

V usage is TRBV29-1 and J usage is TRBJ2-5; D gene uncertain. V dropped 0 bases and J dropped 11 bases, with 22 bases sitting between them. This CDR3 has 15 residues. Germline V CDR1 and CDR2: SQVTM, ANQGSEA. This chain's CDR3 is CSVEDRMTGNGKQYF. As DNA, the CDR3 is TGCAGCGTTGAAGATCGAATGACGGGCAATGGGAAGCAGTACTTC.

This chain connects TRBV4-2 to TRBJ1-1; TRBD1 matches at 7 bases. Germline assignment: CDR1 LGHNA and CDR2 YNFKEQ. CDR3 size: 15 residues. J gave up 3 bases and V 0 bases, and 4 bases lay outside the gene matches. In nucleotides, the CDR3 is TGTGCCAGCAGCCAAGAAACGGGACAGTACACTGAAGCTTTCTTT. Encoded protein: CASSQETGQYTEAFF.

The chain couples TRBV5-1 to TRBJ1-5; 8 nucleotides align to TRBD1. The CDR3 spans 14 residues. Germline CDR1 and CDR2: SGHRS and YFSETQ. V lost 2 bases and J lost 7; bases outside the gene matches: 5. The DNA of the CDR3 is TGCGCCAGCAGCTTCGGACAGGGAGGACAGCCCCAGCATTTT. Protein product: CASSFGQGGQPQHF.